This T cell receptor beta chain was identified during a study of vaccination and CD4 T cells after COVID-19. Study context: Nasal swab PCR identified SARS-CoV-2 in the convalescent patients, of whom several were mild and one severe. Overlapping spike peptides of SARS-CoV-2, HCoV-NL63, HCoV-OC43 and HCoV-229E stimulated the cells. Once diagnosed, patients had post-COVID samples drawn a median approximately 93 days later (range 35 to 161). Post-vaccine sample collection happened at a median of about ten weeks after dose two, ranging 14 to 241.

As to treatment: roughly ten-day PBMC culture with coronavirus spike peptide pools or control peptides (ViraFEST assay). Concerning this clonotype: Its specificity is not known.

The ends were cut back, 1 base at V and 1 base at J, with 8 bases in the middle. The germline V gene has CDR1 SEHNR and CDR2 FQNEAQ (reference sequence). CDR3 size: 14 residues. Cultured CD4+ T cell DNA underwent sequencing with the Oncomine TCR Beta short-read assay. Each CDR3 protein gets one entry after TCRdb re-called the PCR reads with MiXCR. The table has around 19,000 distinct CDR3 sequences, 42% seen once. The specimen was CD4+ T cells from blood, cultured in vitro, collected before SARS-CoV-2 vaccination. The TCR sequence derives from a human donor who had recovered from COVID-19. The chain joins TRBV7-9 to TRBJ2-7; maybe TRBD2 (6 bases). The DNA of the CDR3 is TGTGCCAGCAGCTTAGACGCGGGGTCCTACGAGCAGTACTTC. It encodes CASSLDAGSYEQYF.